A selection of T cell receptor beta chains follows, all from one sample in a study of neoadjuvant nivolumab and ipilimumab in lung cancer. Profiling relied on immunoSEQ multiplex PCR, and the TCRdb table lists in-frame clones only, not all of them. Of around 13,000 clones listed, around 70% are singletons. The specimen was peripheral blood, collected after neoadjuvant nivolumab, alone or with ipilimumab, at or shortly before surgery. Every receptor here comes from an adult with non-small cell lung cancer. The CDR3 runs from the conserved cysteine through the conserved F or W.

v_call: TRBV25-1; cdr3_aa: CASSAMDKNTEAFF
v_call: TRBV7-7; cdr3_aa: CASSLAPGDEQFF
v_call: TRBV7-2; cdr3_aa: CASSKSRQEHYGYTF
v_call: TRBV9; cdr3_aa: CASSAEIRGTNYGYTF
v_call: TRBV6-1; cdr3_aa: CASSDGPGSRGAFF
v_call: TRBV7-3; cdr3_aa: CASSWRLDTEAFF
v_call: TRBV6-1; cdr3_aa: CASSEPVRIHEQFF
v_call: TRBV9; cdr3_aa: CASSVSTGTEAFF
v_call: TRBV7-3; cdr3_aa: CASSFTQNTEAFF
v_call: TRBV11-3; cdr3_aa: CASSATREGREQYF
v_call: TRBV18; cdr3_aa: CASSAYSREAFF
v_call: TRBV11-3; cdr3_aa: CASSLGQSSYEQYF
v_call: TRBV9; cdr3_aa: CASSSGRQPQHF
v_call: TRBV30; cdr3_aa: CAWGHGLAGGGDTQYF
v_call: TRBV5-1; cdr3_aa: CASREKLFF
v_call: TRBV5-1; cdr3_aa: CASSLDQRGVNGYTF
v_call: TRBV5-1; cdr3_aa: CASSALGSTEAFF
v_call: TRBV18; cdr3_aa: CASSPRRDLSSGNTIYF
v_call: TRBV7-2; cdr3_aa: CASSQQGASEAFF
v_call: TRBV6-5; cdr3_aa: CASTTTSGHTGELFF
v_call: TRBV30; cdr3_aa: CAWNTYNEQFF
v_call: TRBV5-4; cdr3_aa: CASSLGGGSYEQYF
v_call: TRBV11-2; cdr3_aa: CASSLSGGGETQYF
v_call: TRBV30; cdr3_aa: CAWSSGYEQFF
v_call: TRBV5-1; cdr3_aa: CASSPRGTNEQYF
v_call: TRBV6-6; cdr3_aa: CASSYSENTEAFF
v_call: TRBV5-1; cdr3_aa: CASSSSGTSRRSWVF
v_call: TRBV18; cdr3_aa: CASSPGQSYEQYF
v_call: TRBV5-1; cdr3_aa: CASSLTPSDTQYF
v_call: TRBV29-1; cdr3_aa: CSVKDTNQETQYF
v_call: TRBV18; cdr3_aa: CASSTVNLGMEQYF